One and the same sample provided the 7 T cell receptor beta chains below, sequenced in a study of cytotoxic CD8 clonotypes in ibrutinib-treated CLL. Assay used: immunoSEQ multiplex PCR; TCRdb lists only in-frame clones, some missing. The sample has more than 110,000 clones, 80% seen once; the top ten hold roughly 7.6%. This specimen consisted of PBMCs, obtained after 36 months of ibrutinib treatment. These receptor sequences come from a human donor with chronic lymphocytic leukemia.

The DNA of the CDR3 is TGTGCCAGCAGCTTAGGATTCAGCAATCAGCCCCAGCATTTT. It is translated as CASSLGFSNQPQHF. V and J are TRBV11-2 and TRBJ1-5; D gene uncertain. CDR3 length equals 14 residues. Germline CDR1 and CDR2: SGHAT and FQNNGV. Deletions cut 1 base from V and 1 base from J, with 5 bases between.

The J gene is TRBJ2-2, the V gene TRBV5-4, with D perhaps TRBD2 (5 bases). The CDR3 extends over 17 amino acids. CDR1 is SGHNT, CDR2 YYREEE, per germline (reference sequence). Trimming pared 0 bases from V and 4 bases from J, leaving 16 bases between. The DNA for the CDR3 is TGTGCCAGCAGCTTGGGGGTCGGGGTAGCGATCACCGGGGAGCTGTTTTTT. It is translated as CASSLGVGVAITGELFF. Based on the CDR3 plus reference TRBV5-4 and TRBJ2-2, the full variable domain is ETGVTQSPTHLIKTRGQQVTLRCSSQSGHNTVSWYQQALGQGPQFIFQYYREEENGRGNFPPRFSGLQFPNYSSELNVNALELDDSALYLCASSLGVGVAITGELFFGEGSRLTVL.

The chain couples TRBV25-1 to TRBJ2-5; TRBD2 is a possible D gene (6 bases). The CDR3 contains 12 residues. Trimming took 7 bases from V and 2 from J, leaving 8 bases between them. Per germline, CDR1 MGHDK and CDR2 SYGVNS. CDR3 amino acids: CASTAGQETQYF. The CDR3 bases are TGTGCCAGCACGGCGGGACAAGAGACCCAGTACTTC.

This clone was picked up one time. The chain couples TRBV6-5 to TRBJ2-3; TRBD1 agrees at 9 bases. Germline V gives CDR1 MNHEY, CDR2 SVGAGI. The V and J ends lost 2 bases and 3 bases, in that order; junction bases with no gene match: 0. The CDR3 length is 14 residues. The CDR3 DNA sequence: TGTGCCAGCAGTTACGGGACAGGGACAGATACGCAGTATTTT. Protein: CASSYGTGTDTQYF.

The V call is TRBV11-2, the J call TRBJ2-7, with 8 bases fitting TRBD2. Germline trimming cut 5 bases from V and 0 bases from J; bases unmatched to any gene: 9. Germline CDR1 SGHAT, CDR2 FQNNGV. The CDR3 has 16 amino acids. Here the CDR3 reads CASSPNSGKDSYEQYF. The DNA of the CDR3 is TGTGCCAGCAGCCCCAATAGCGGGAAAGACTCCTACGAGCAGTACTTC. Full variable domain (rest looked up from reference TRBV11-2 and TRBJ2-7): EAGVAQSPRYKIIEKRQSVAFWCNPISGHATLYWYQQILGQGPKLLIQFQNNGVVDDSQLPKDRFSAERLKGVDSTLKIQPAKLEDSAVYLCASSPNSGKDSYEQYFGPGTRLTVT.

This clone has more than one count but fewer than ten. The rearrangement links TRBV5-1 to TRBJ1-2; 8 bases agree with TRBD1. V shed 4 bases and J 1 base; nucleotides not matched to a gene: 3. Germline CDR1 reads SGHRS; CDR2 reads YFSETQ. CDR3 length: 14 residues. CDR3 in DNA: TGCGCCAGCAGCCCCGGACAGGGTAACTATGGCTACACCTTC. Encoded protein: CASSPGQGNYGYTF.

This clone was counted a few times. CDR3 bases: TGTGCCAGCAGCTTTGGGACAGCCTCCACAGATACGCAGTATTTT. Residues: CASSFGTASTDTQYF. The chain couples TRBV7-9 to TRBJ2-3; 7 nucleotides match TRBD1. CDR1 is SEHNR and CDR2 is FQNEAQ in the germline V gene (reference sequence). CDR3 size: 15 residues. The ends lost 3 bases at V and 2 bases at J; junction bases unmatched: 5.